This is a list of T cell receptor beta chains from one sample in a study of T cell responses to AZD1222 COVID-19 vaccine. The method was immunoSEQ multiplex PCR; TCRdb's version includes in-frame clones alone and lacks a portion of them. The data show 120,000 to 150,000 clones, with approximately 88% seen just once and roughly 16% held by the top ten. Sequenced here: peripheral blood, sampled on day 0 of AZD1222 vaccination. These receptors all come from an adult in good health. Each CDR3 is given with its conserved first and last residue. The order of the fields is J gene, clone size, V gene, D gene, CDR3 DNA, CDR3 protein. D genes are given only for firm matches. The listing skips clone size in some rows; elsewhere it reads once, few, many or a size class.

J: TRBJ1-1; size: -; V: TRBV6-5; D: -; DNA: TGTGCCAGCAGTTACTCGGGCAGGGCGAACACTGAAGCTTTCTTT; CDR3: CASSYSGRANTEAFF
J: TRBJ1-5; size: -; V: TRBV7-2; D: -; DNA: TGTGCCAGCAGCTTAGTGTCCGGTCAGCCCCAGCATTTT; CDR3: CASSLVSGQPQHF
J: TRBJ1-1; size: -; V: TRBV6-5; D: -; DNA: TGTGCCAGCAGCCCCAACACTGAAGCTTTCTTT; CDR3: CASSPNTEAFF
J: TRBJ2-2; size: -; V: TRBV28; D: TRBD1; DNA: TGTGCCAGCACCTTGGGACAGTGGAACACCGGGGAGCTGTTTTTT; CDR3: CASTLGQWNTGELFF
J: TRBJ2-1; size: -; V: TRBV11-3; D: -; DNA: TGTGCCAGCAGCCCTCAGGGAAGAGGTACGCACAATGAGCAGTTCTTC; CDR3: CASSPQGRGTHNEQFF
J: TRBJ2-1; size: -; V: TRBV4-1; D: TRBD2; DNA: TGCGCCAGCAGCACCGCTAGCGGGGGGTCTCGCAATGAGCAGTTCTTC; CDR3: CASSTASGGSRNEQFF
J: TRBJ2-3; size: -; V: TRBV6-5; D: TRBD2; DNA: TGTGCCAGCAGGCGAGCGGGGGGATTAGATACGCAGTATTTT; CDR3: CASRRAGGLDTQYF
J: TRBJ1-2; size: few; V: TRBV7-8; D: -; DNA: TGTGCCAGCAGCCCTCTAGGCCCCGAGAGTGGCTACACCTTC; CDR3: CASSPLGPESGYTF
J: TRBJ2-2; size: -; V: TRBV25-1; D: -; DNA: TGTGCCAGCAGTGAATCCGTCACGAACACCGGGGAGCTGTTTTTT; CDR3: CASSESVTNTGELFF
J: TRBJ2-2; size: -; V: TRBV14; D: TRBD1; DNA: TGTGCCAGCAGCTTCGGACAGGGGCGGACCGGGGAGCTGTTTTTT; CDR3: CASSFGQGRTGELFF
J: TRBJ1-2; size: once; V: TRBV3-1/TRBV3-2; D: TRBD1; DNA: TGTGCCAGCAGCCACTCAGGGGGCGCCGATGGCTACACCTTC; CDR3: CASSHSGGADGYTF
J: TRBJ2-2; size: once; V: TRBV9; D: -; DNA: TGTGCCAGCAGCTTCCACCCAGGGGTAGCCGGGGAGCTGTTTTTT; CDR3: CASSFHPGVAGELFF
J: TRBJ1-2; size: -; V: TRBV7-8; D: -; DNA: TGTGCCAGCAGCCCCCAGGTGGGGCTGGGCTATGGCTACACCTTC; CDR3: CASSPQVGLGYGYTF
J: TRBJ1-1; size: -; V: TRBV6-5; D: -; DNA: TGTGCCAGCAGTTACTCTAACATGAACACTGAAGCTTTCTTT; CDR3: CASSYSNMNTEAFF
J: TRBJ1-1; size: -; V: TRBV18; D: -; DNA: TGTGCCAGCTCACCCCAGGGCACCGAGCGCACTGAAGCTTTCTTT; CDR3: CASSPQGTERTEAFF
J: TRBJ2-7; size: -; V: TRBV7-8; D: TRBD2; DNA: TGTGCCAGCAGCTTAGTGATGGGAGGGCGGTTGGGGTACGAGCAGTACTTC; CDR3: CASSLVMGGRLGYEQYF
J: TRBJ2-7; size: -; V: TRBV10-3; D: -; DNA: TGTGCCATCAGTGAGTCGGGTTTTGTCTACGAGCAGTACTTC; CDR3: CAISESGFVYEQYF
J: TRBJ2-7; size: few; V: TRBV5-1; D: -; DNA: TGCGCCAGCAGCTTGGTCACTGGCTACGAGCAGTACTTC; CDR3: CASSLVTGYEQYF
J: TRBJ1-5; size: -; V: TRBV7-8; D: -; DNA: TGTGCCAGCAGCTTAATCGGGAGGGATAGCAATCAGCCCCAGCATTTT; CDR3: CASSLIGRDSNQPQHF
J: TRBJ1-5; size: -; V: TRBV9; D: -; DNA: TGTGCCAGCAGCGTAGCTGATGCGCAGCCCCAGCATTTT; CDR3: CASSVADAQPQHF
J: TRBJ1-5; size: -; V: TRBV7-3; D: -; DNA: TGTGCCAGCAGCTTATCGGGGGACGTAGCGGGTAAAAATAGCAATCAGCCCCAGCATTTT; CDR3: CASSLSGDVAGKNSNQPQHF
J: TRBJ1-3; size: -; V: TRBV5-4; D: TRBD1; DNA: TGTGCCAGCAGCCCAGGTCCGGGACAGAGCTCTGGAAACACCATATATTTT; CDR3: CASSPGPGQSSGNTIYF
J: TRBJ1-5; size: once; V: TRBV7-2; D: -; DNA: TGTGCCAGCACCCTTTTAGGGTTGCGAGGGAATCAGCCCCAGCATTTT; CDR3: CASTLLGLRGNQPQHF
J: TRBJ2-7; size: once; V: TRBV5-1; D: TRBD1; DNA: TGCGCCAGCAGCTTGGGGGGACAGGGGGCCGCCTACGAGCAGTACTTC; CDR3: CASSLGGQGAAYEQYF
J: TRBJ2-5; size: -; V: TRBV29-1; D: -; DNA: TGCAGCGTAGGTGTCGGGGCTATAGAGACCCAGTACTTC; CDR3: CSVGVGAIETQYF
J: TRBJ1-2; size: -; V: TRBV5-5; D: -; DNA: TGTGCCAGCAGCTTCTCCATAACAGGGCTGTATGGCTACACCTTC; CDR3: CASSFSITGLYGYTF
J: TRBJ2-7; size: -; V: TRBV19; D: TRBD1; DNA: TGTGCCAGTAGAGCGACAGGGGCGGGAGAGCAGTACTTC; CDR3: CASRATGAGEQYF
J: TRBJ2-7; size: -; V: TRBV21-1; D: -; DNA: TGTGCCAGCAGCACTCCTTCGGACAGGGTGGTCAGACAGTACTTC; CDR3: CASSTPSDRVVRQYF
J: TRBJ1-1; size: -; V: TRBV30; D: -; DNA: TGTGCCTGGAGTGCCAATCGCGGGACACCGAACACTGAAGCTTTCTTT; CDR3: CAWSANRGTPNTEAFF
J: TRBJ2-5; size: -; V: TRBV5-1; D: -; DNA: TGCGCCAGCAGCTCTTTACGGACACGAAAAGAGACCCAGTACTTC; CDR3: CASSSLRTRKETQYF
J: TRBJ2-3; size: once; V: TRBV27; D: TRBD2; DNA: TGTGCCAGCAGTTCGCGGGGGGGCGGGCCAGATACGCAGTATTTT; CDR3: CASSSRGGGPDTQYF
J: TRBJ1-5; size: -; V: TRBV27; D: TRBD1; DNA: TGTGCCAGCAGTCGACAGGGTTACAATCAGCCCCAGCATTTT; CDR3: CASSRQGYNQPQHF
J: TRBJ2-1; size: few; V: TRBV28; D: TRBD1; DNA: TGTGCCACCCGGGACAGCGTCTACAATGAGCAGTTCTTC; CDR3: CATRDSVYNEQFF
J: TRBJ2-3; size: -; V: TRBV27; D: -; DNA: TGTGCCAGCAGTTTATCGGGCGATACGCAGTATTTT; CDR3: CASSLSGDTQYF
J: TRBJ1-2; size: -; V: TRBV5-1; D: -; DNA: TGCGCCAGCAGCTTGGAGGGCTTTCAAGATGGCTACACCTTC; CDR3: CASSLEGFQDGYTF
J: TRBJ1-2; size: -; V: TRBV5-5; D: -; DNA: TGTGCCAGCAGCTTGGTTACGTCTAGGGGCCGAGCTAACTATGGCTACACCTTC; CDR3: CASSLVTSRGRANYGYTF
J: TRBJ2-7; size: once; V: TRBV19; D: TRBD2; DNA: TGTGCCAGTTCAACTAGCGGGGGGTCTTACGAGCAGTACTTC; CDR3: CASSTSGGSYEQYF
J: TRBJ2-7; size: -; V: TRBV28; D: TRBD2; DNA: TGTGCCAGCAGGGTCGGGACTAGCGGGGGGTCTTACGAGCAGTACTTC; CDR3: CASRVGTSGGSYEQYF
J: TRBJ1-2; size: once; V: TRBV5-1; D: TRBD1; DNA: TGCGCCAGCAGCGGGACAGGCTTCGGGTATGGCTACACCTTC; CDR3: CASSGTGFGYGYTF
J: TRBJ2-5; size: -; V: TRBV7-2; D: TRBD2; DNA: TGTGCCAGCAGCCCCAACCAGCGGGACCTGGGGGAGACCCAGTACTTC; CDR3: CASSPNQRDLGETQYF
J: TRBJ2-5; size: few; V: TRBV24-1; D: -; DNA: TGTGCCACCAGTGATCCCACAGAGCCCCAAGAGACCCAGTACTTC; CDR3: CATSDPTEPQETQYF
J: TRBJ1-4; size: -; V: TRBV5-4; D: TRBD1; DNA: TGTGCCAGCAGTCATGACAGGGGAGAGGAAAAACTGTTTTTT; CDR3: CASSHDRGEEKLFF
J: TRBJ1-6; size: -; V: TRBV19; D: -; DNA: TGTGCCAGTACCTCCGGCAGGTCCTATAATTCACCCCTCCACTTT; CDR3: CASTSGRSYNSPLHF
J: TRBJ1-1; size: -; V: TRBV7-2; D: -; DNA: TGTGCCAGCAGCTTAAGGCCCAACACTGAAGCTTTCTTT; CDR3: CASSLRPNTEAFF
J: TRBJ1-2; size: -; V: TRBV9; D: TRBD1; DNA: TGTGCCAGCAGCGATCCCGGGACAGGGATCTATGGCTACACCTTC; CDR3: CASSDPGTGIYGYTF